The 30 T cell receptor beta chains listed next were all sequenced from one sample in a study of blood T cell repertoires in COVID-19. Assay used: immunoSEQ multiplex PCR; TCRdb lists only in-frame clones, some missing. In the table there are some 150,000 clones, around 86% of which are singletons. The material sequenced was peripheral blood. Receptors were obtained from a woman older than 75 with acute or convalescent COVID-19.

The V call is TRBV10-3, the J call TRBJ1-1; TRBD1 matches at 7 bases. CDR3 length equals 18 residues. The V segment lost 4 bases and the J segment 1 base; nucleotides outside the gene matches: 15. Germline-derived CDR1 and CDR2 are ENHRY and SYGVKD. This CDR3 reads CAISVSHPPGTENTEAFF. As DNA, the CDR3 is TGTGCCATCAGTGTATCTCATCCGCCCGGGACAGAGAACACTGAAGCTTTCTTT.

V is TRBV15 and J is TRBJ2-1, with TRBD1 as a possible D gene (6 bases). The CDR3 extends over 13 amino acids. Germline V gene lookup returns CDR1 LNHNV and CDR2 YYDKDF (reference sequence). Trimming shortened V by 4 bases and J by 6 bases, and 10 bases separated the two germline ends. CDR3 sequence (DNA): TGTGCCACCAGCATTCCAGGGGTCAATGAGCAGTTCTTC. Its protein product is CATSIPGVNEQFF.

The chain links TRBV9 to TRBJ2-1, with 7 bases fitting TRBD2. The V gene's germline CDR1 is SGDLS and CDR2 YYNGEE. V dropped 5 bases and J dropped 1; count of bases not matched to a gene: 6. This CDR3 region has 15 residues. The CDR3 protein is CASSLQGGSYNEQFF. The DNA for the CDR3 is TGTGCCAGCAGTCTCCAGGGAGGGTCCTACAATGAGCAGTTCTTC.

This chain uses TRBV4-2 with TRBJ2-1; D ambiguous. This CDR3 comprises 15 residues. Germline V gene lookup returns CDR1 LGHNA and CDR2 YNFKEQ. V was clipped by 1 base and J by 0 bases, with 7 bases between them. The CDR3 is CASSQVGDSYNEQFF. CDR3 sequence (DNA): TGTGCCAGCAGCCAAGTGGGCGACTCCTACAATGAGCAGTTCTTC.

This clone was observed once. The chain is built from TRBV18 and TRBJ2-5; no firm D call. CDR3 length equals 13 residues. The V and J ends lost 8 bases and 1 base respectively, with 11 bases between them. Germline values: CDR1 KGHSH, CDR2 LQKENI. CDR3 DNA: TGTGCCAGCCGTGTACAACCCCAAGAGACCCAGTACTTC. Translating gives CASRVQPQETQYF.

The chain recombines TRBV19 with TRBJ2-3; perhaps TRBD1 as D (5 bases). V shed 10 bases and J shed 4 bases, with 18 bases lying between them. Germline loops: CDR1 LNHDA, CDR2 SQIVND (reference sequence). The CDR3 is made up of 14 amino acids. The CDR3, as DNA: TGTGCCACGACCCTGGGGCGTGGCGCAGATACGCAGTATTTT. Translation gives CATTLGRGADTQYF.

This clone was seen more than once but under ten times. CDR3 DNA: TGTGCCAGCAGCCAAATCAAGAACACTGAAGCTTTCTTT. Protein sequence: CASSQIKNTEAFF. This chain connects TRBV3-1 (or the pseudogene TRBV3-2) to TRBJ1-1; D is unresolved. The germline gives CDR1 LGHDT, CDR2 YNNKEL (reference sequence). The CDR3 has 13 residues. Trimming shortened V by 2 bases and J by 1 base, and 5 bases separated the two germline ends.

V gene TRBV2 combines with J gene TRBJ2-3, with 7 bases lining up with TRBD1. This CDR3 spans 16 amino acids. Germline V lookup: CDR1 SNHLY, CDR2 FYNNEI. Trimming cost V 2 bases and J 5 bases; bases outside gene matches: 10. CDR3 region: CASSEFELGGEDTQYF. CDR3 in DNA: TGTGCCAGCAGTGAATTCGAGCTAGGGGGCGAAGATACGCAGTATTTT.

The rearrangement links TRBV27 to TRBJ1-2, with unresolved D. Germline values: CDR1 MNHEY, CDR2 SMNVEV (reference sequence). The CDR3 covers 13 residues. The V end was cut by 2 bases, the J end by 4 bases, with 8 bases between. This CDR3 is CASSLIRVYGYTF. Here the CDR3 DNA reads TGTGCCAGCAGTTTAATACGGGTCTATGGCTACACCTTC.

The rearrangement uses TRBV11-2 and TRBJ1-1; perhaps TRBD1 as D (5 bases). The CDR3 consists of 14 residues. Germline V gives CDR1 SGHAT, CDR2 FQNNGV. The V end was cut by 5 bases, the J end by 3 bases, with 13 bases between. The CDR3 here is CASSTNQGYTEAFF. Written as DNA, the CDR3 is TGTGCCAGCAGCACTAACCAGGGTTACACTGAAGCTTTCTTT.

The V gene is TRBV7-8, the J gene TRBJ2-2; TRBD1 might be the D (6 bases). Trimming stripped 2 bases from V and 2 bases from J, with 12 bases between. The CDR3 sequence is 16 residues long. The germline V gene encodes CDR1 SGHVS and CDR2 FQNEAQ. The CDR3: CASSLFDRLNTGELFF. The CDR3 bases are TGTGCCAGCAGCTTATTCGACAGGCTTAACACCGGGGAGCTGTTTTTT. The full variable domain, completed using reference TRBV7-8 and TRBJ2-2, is GAGVSQSPRYKVAKRGQDVALRCDPISGHVSLFWYQQALGQGPEFLTYFQNEAQLDKSGLPSDRFFAERPEGSVSTLKIQRTQQEDSAVYLCASSLFDRLNTGELFFGEGSRLTVL.

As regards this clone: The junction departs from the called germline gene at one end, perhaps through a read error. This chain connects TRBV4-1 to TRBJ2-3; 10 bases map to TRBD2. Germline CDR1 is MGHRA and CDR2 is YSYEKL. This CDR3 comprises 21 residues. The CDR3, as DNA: TGCCCCAGCAGCCAACTCCGACTCGCAGGGCTACTAGCGGGATCCACAGATACGCAGTATTTT. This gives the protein CPSSQLRLAGLLAGSTDTQYF.

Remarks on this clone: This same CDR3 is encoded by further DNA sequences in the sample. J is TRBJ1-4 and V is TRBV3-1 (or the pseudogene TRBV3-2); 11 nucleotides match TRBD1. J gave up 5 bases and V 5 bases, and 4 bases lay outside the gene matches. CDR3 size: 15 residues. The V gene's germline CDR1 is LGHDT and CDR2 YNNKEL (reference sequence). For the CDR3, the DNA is TGTGCCAGCAGCTTAAGGGACAGGGGGAATGAAAAACTGTTTTTT. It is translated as CASSLRDRGNEKLFF.

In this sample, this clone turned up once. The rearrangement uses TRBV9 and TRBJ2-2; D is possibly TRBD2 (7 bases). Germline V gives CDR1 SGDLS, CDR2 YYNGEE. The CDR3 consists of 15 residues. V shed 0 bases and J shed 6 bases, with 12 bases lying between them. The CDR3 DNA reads TGTGCCAGCAGCGTAGTCGGGGGGCTAGCCGGGGAGCTGTTTTTT. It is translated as CASSVVGGLAGELFF.

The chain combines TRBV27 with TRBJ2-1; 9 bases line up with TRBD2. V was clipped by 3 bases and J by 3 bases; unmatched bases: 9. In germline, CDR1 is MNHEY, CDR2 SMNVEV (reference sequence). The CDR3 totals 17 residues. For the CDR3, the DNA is TGTGCCAGCAGTTTGGGTAGCGGGGGAGCCTACTACAATGAGCAGTTCTTC. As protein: CASSLGSGGAYYNEQFF.

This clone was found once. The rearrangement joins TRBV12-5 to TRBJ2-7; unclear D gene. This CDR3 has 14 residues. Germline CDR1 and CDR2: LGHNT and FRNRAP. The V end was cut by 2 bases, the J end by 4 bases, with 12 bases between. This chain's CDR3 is CASGLSRRPYEQYF. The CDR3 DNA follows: TGTGCTAGTGGTTTGAGTCGCAGGCCTTACGAGCAGTACTTC. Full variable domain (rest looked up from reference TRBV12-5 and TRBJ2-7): DARVTQTPRHKVTEMGQEVTMRCQPILGHNTVFWYRQTMMQGLELLAYFRNRAPLDDSGMPKDRFSAEMPDATLATLKIQPSEPRDSAVYFCASGLSRRPYEQYFGPGTRLTVT.

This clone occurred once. The CDR3 nucleotides read TGTGCCACCAGTCCCCATGCGGGATCCAGCCCGAAGGAGGGCACAGATACGCAGTATTTT. Protein product: CATSPHAGSSPKEGTDTQYF. The chain has TRBV24-1 and TRBJ2-3; tentative D call: TRBD2 (6 bases). Germline CDR1 and CDR2: KGHDR and SFDVKD. The CDR3 consists of 20 residues. V was shortened by 6 bases and J by 1 base, with 28 bases between the two germline ends.

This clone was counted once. The CDR3 DNA reads as TGTGCCACCAGCAGAGAGGCGGCACCCGGATACTACGAGCAGTACTTC. It yields the protein CATSREAAPGYYEQYF. This chain uses TRBV15 with TRBJ2-7; D remains unclear. V lost 0 bases, J lost 3 bases, and 15 bases lay in between. The CDR3 loop spans 16 amino acids. The germline gives CDR1 LNHNV, CDR2 YYDKDF (reference sequence).

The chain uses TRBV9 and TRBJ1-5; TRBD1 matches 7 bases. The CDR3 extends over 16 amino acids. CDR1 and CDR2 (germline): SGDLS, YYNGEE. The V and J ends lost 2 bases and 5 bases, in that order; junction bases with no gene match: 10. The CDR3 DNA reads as TGTGCCAGCAGCGTTAAAACAGGGGTGAGTCATCAGCCCCAGCATTTT. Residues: CASSVKTGVSHQPQHF.

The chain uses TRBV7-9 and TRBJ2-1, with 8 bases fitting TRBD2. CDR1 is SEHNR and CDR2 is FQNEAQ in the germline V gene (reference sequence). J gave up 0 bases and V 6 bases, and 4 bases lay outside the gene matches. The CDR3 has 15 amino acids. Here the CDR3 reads CASSSTSGSYNEQFF. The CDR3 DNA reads TGTGCCAGCAGTTCTACTAGCGGCTCCTACAATGAGCAGTTCTTC.

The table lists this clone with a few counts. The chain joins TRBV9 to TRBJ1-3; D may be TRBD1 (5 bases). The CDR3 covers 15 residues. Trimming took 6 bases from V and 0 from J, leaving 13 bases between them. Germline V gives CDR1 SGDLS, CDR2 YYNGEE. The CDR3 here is CASTGGSGSGNTIYF. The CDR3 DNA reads TGTGCCAGCACCGGGGGGTCGGGCTCTGGAAACACCATATATTTT. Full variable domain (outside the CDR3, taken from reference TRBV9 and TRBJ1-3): DSGVTQTPKHLITATGQRVTLRCSPRSGDLSVYWYQQSLDQGLQFLIQYYNGEERAKGNILERFSAQQFPDLHSELNLSSLELGDSALYFCASTGGSGSGNTIYFGEGSWLTVV.

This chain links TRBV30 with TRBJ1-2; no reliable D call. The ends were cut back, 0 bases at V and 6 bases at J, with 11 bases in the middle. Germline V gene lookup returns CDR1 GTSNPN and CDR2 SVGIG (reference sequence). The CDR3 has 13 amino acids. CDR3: CAWSVAVRHGYTF. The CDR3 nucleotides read TGTGCCTGGAGTGTAGCTGTGCGGCATGGCTACACCTTC.

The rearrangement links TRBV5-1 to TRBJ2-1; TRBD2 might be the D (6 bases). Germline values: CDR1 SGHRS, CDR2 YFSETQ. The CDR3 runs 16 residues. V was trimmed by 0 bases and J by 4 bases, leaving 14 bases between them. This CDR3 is CASSLAEGRGYNEQFF. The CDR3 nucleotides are TGCGCCAGCAGCTTGGCCGAGGGGCGGGGATACAATGAGCAGTTCTTC.

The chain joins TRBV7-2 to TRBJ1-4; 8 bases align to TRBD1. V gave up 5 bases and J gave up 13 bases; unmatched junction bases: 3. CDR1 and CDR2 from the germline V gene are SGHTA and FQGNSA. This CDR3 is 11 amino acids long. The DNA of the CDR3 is TGTGCCAGCAGCCTCGGACAGGGACTGTTTTTT. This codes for CASSLGQGLFF.

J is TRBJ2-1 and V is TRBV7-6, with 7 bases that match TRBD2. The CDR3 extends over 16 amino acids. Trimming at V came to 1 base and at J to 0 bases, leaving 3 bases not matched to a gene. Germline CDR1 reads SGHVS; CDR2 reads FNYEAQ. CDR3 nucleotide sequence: TGTGCCAGCAGCTTAGTTGGCGGGAGCTCCTACAATGAGCAGTTCTTC. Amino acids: CASSLVGGSSYNEQFF.

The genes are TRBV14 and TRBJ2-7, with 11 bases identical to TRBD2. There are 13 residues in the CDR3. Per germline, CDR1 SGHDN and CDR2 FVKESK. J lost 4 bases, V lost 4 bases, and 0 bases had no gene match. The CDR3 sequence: CASSRLAGYEQYF. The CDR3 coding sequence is TGTGCCAGCAGCCGACTAGCGGGGTACGAGCAGTACTTC. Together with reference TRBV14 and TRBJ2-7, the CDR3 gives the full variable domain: EAGVTQFPSHSVIEKGQTVTLRCDPISGHDNLYWYRRVMGKEIKFLLHFVKESKQDESGMPNNRFLAERTGGTYSTLKVQPAELEDSGVYFCASSRLAGYEQYFGPGTRLTVT.

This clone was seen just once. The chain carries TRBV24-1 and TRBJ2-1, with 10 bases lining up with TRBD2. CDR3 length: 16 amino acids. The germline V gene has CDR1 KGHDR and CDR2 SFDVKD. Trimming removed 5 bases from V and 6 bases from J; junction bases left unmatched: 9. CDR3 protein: CATSAPTSGHFNEQFF. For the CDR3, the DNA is TGTGCCACCAGTGCCCCGACTAGCGGGCACTTCAATGAGCAGTTCTTC.

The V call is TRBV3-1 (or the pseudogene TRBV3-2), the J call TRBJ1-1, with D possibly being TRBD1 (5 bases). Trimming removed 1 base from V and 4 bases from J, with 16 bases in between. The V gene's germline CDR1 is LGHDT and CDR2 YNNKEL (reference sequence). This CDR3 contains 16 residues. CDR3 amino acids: CASSQGAGREITEAFF. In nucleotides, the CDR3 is TGTGCCAGCAGCCAAGGGGCGGGGCGCGAGATCACTGAAGCTTTCTTT.

CDR3 sequence: CASIYRDAEAFF. CDR3 in DNA: TGTGCCAGTATCTACAGGGACGCCGAAGCTTTCTTT. The V call is TRBV2, the J call TRBJ1-1; possible D gene TRBD1, 6 bases. Trimming pared 9 bases from V and 8 bases from J, leaving 16 bases between. This CDR3 region has 12 residues. Germline-derived CDR1 and CDR2 are SNHLY and FYNNEI. Full variable domain (missing parts from reference TRBV2 and TRBJ1-1): EPEVTQTPSHQVTQMGQEVILRCVPISNHLYFYWYRQILGQKVEFLVSFYNNEISEKSEIFDDQFSVERPDGSNFTLKIRSTKLEDSAMYFCASIYRDAEAFFGQGTRLTVV.

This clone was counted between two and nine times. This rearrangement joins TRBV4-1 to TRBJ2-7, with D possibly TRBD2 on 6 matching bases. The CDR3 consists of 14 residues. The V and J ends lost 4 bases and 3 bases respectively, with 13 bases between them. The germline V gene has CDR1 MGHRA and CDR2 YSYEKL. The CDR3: CASSPGLSNYEQYF. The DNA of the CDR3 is TGCGCCAGCAGCCCGGGACTCAGCAACTACGAGCAGTACTTC.